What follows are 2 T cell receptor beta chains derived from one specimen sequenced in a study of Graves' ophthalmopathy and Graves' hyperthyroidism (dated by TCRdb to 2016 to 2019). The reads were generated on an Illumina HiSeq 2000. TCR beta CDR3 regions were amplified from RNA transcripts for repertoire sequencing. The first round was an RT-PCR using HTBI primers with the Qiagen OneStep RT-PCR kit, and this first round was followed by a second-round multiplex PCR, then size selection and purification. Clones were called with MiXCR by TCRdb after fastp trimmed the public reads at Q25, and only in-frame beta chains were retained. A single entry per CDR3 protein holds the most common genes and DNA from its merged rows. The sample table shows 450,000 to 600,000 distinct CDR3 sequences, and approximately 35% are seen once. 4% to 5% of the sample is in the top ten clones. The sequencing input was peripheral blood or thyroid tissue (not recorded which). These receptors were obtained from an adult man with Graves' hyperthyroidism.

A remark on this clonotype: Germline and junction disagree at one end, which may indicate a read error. The CDR3 DNA reads as TGTGCCAGCAGTTTTGAAGTTGGCGAGGGGGGGTCCACCGGGGAGCCGTTTTTT. Translation gives CASSFEVGEGGSTGEPFF. The chain combines TRBV12-3 or TRBV12-4 with TRBJ2-2; the D gene is possibly TRBD2 (7 bases). The CDR3 is 18 amino acids.

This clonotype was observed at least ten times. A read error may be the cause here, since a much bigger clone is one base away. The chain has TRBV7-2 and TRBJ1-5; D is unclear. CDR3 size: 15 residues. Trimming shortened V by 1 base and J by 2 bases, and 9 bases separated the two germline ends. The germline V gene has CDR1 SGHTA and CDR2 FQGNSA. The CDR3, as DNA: TGTGCCAGCAGCTTAGAGTACGGGGGCAATCAGCCCCAGCATTTT. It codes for CASSLEYGGNQPQHF.